This T cell receptor beta chain originates from a study of OX40 agonist ivuxolimab in advanced cancers. General study findings and limits: Normalized T-cell clonal expansion was also low in a subset of nonresponders.

The protocol was immunoSEQ multiplex PCR, while the TCRdb copy is restricted to in-frame clones and leaves out a portion. The sample records about 61,000 clones, roughly four fifths being singletons. The germline CDR1 and CDR2 sequences are SEHNR and FQNEAQ (reference sequence). The CDR3 loop spans 13 amino acids. The ends were cut back, 7 bases at V and 3 bases at J, with 12 bases in the middle. This clone has just one count. What it recognizes is unknown. Here the sequenced sample was CD4+ or CD8+ T cells sorted from blood, taken in a trial of the OX40 agonist ivuxolimab. The sequence was collected from an adult with an advanced solid tumor such as melanoma, head and neck, liver or kidney cancer. The genes are TRBV7-9 and TRBJ1-2; the D gene is possibly TRBD1 (5 bases). The CDR3 protein is CASKVGEHYGYTF. The CDR3 nucleotides are TGTGCCAGCAAGGTGGGGGAGCACTATGGCTACACCTTC.